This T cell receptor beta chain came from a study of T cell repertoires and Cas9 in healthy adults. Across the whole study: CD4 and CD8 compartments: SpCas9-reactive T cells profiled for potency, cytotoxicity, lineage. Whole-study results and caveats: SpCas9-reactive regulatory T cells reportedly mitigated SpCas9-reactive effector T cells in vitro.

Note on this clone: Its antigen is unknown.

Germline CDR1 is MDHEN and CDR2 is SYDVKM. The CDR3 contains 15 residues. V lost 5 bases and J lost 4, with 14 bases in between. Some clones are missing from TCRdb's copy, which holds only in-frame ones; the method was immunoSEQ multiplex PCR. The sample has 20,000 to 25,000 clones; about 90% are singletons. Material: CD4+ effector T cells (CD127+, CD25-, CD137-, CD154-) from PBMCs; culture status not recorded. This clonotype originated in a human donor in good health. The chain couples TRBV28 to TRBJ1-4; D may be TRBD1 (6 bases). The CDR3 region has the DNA TGTGCCAGCAGTGGGGGGCGGAGGGGTAATGAAAAACTGTTTTTT. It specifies CASSGGRRGNEKLFF.